The clone carrying this T cell receptor beta chain appeared once. Using immunoSEQ multiplex PCR, the repertoire was profiled, and TCRdb retains in-frame clones only, with some absent. The table includes 45,000 to 65,000 clones, nearly 85% detected once. The data belong to a study of PD-L1 blockade in urothelial cancer. Between the trimmed V and J ends, which lost 2 bases and 2 bases, there was a span of 11 bases. This CDR3 contains 15 residues. Germline V lookup: CDR1 MNHNY, CDR2 SVGAGI (reference sequence). The chain is built from TRBV6-6 and TRBJ2-3, with D possibly TRBD1 on 5 matching bases. This sequence originates from a man in his forties with urothelial cancer. The specimen comprised PBMCs, sampled around atezolizumab (anti-PD-L1) treatment. DNA for the CDR3: TGTGCCAGCAGTTACGAGGACAAGAACACAGATACGCAGTATTTT. Amino acids: CASSYEDKNTDTQYF.